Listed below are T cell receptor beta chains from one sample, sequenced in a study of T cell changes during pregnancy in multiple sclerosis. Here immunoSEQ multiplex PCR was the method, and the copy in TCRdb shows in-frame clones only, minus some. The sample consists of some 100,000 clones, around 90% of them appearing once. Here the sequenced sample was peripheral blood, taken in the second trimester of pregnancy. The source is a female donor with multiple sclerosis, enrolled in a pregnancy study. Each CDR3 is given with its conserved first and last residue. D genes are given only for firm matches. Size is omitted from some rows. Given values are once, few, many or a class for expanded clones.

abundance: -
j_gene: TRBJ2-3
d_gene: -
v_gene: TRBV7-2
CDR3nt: TGTGCCAGCAGCTTAGGGCGGGGCCCCACAGATACGCAGTATTTT
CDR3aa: CASSLGRGPTDTQYF

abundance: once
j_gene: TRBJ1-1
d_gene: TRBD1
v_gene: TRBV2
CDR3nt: TGTGCCAGCAGTTCCCGGACAGGGAGGACTGAAGCTTTCTTT
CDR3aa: CASSSRTGRTEAFF

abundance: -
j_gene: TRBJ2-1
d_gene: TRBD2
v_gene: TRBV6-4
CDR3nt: TGTGCCAGCAGTGACCCACGGGGACTAGCGCCTTACAATGAGCAGTTCTTC
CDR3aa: CASSDPRGLAPYNEQFF

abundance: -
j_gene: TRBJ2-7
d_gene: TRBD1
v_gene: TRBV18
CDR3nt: TGTGCCAGCTCACCCGGACAGGCGCCCTACGAGCAGTACTTC
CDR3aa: CASSPGQAPYEQYF

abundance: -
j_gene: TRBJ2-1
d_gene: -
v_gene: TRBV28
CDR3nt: TGTGCCAGCAGCCTCCTTTTGTCCTACAATGAGCAGTTCTTC
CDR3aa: CASSLLLSYNEQFF

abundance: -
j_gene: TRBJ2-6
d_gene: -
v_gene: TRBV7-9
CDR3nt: TGTGCCAGCAGTAGGAGCTCTGGGGCCAACGTCCTGACTTTC
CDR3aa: CASSRSSGANVLTF

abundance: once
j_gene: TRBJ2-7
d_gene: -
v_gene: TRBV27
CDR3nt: TGTGCCAGCAGTCTACACGGGACTCCGCCTCGGTCTGAGCAGTACTTC
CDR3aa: CASSLHGTPPRSEQYF

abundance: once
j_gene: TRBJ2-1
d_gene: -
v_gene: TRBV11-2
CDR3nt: TGTGCCAGCAGCTTAGTTCGTATCCATGAGCAGTTCTTC
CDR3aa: CASSLVRIHEQFF

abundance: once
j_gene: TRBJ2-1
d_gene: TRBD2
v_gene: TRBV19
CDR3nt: TGTGCCAGTAGTATGACGGGAGGATACAATGAGCAGTTCTTC
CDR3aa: CASSMTGGYNEQFF

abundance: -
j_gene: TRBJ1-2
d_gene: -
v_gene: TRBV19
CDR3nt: TGTGCCAGTAGTATCAGGCGTTCTAACTATGGCTACACCTTC
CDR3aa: CASSIRRSNYGYTF

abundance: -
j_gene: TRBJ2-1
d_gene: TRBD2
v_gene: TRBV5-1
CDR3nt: TGCGCCAGCAGCTTGGGAACTAGCGGGACCTCCTACAATGAGCAGTTCTTC
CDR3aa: CASSLGTSGTSYNEQFF

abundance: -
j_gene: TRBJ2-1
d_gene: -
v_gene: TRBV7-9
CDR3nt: TGTGCCAGCAGCCACCCGGGAGTTGAGCAGTTCTTC
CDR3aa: CASSHPGVEQFF

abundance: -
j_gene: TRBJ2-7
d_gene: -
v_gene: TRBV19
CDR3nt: TGTGCCAGTGGCGGGGCAGGGGGACCCCTGGGAGAGCAGTACTTC
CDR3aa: CASGGAGGPLGEQYF

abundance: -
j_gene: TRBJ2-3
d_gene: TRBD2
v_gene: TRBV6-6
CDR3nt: TGTGCCAGCAGTGCGCGGGAGTACGTAGATACGCAGTATTTT
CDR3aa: CASSAREYVDTQYF

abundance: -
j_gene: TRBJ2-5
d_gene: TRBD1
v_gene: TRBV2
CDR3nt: TGTGCCAGCAGTGGGGCGACAGGGAGACAAGAGACCCAGTACTTC
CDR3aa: CASSGATGRQETQYF

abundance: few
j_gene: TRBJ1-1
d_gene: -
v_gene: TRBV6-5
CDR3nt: TGTGCCAGCATTTTTGGGCGGAGGGCTTTCTTT
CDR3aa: CASIFGRRAFF

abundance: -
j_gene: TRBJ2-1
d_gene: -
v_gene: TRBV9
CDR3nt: TGTGCCAGCAGCGTAGTAGCTGGAGGTGAGCAGTTCTTC
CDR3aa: CASSVVAGGEQFF

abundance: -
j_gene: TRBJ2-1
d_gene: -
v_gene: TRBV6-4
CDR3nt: TGTGCCAGCAGTGAAGGTCTGGACAGTCATGAGCAGTTCTTC
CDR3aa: CASSEGLDSHEQFF

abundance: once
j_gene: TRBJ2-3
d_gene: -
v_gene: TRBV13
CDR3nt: TGTGCCAGCAGCTTAGCAATATATAGGGGTGCAGATACGCAGTATTTT
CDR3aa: CASSLAIYRGADTQYF

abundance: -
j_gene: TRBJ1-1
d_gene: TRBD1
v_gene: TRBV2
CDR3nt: TGTGCCAGCAGCGACCGGGACAGGGGTATGAACACTGAAGCTTTCTTT
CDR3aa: CASSDRDRGMNTEAFF

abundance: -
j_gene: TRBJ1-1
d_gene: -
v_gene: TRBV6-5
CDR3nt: TGTGCCAGCAGTGAAGTGGGGAGTGAAGCTTTCTTT
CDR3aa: CASSEVGSEAFF

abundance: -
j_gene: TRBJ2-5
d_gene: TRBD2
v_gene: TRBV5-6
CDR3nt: TGTGCCAGCAGCAGGACTAGCGGGAGGGCTGGAGAGACCCAGTACTTC
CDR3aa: CASSRTSGRAGETQYF

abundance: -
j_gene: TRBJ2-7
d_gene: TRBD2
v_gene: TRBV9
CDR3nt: TGTGCCAGCAGCGTAGGTGAGCGGGAGGGCCTACTGGGATTC
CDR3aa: CASSVGEREGLLGF

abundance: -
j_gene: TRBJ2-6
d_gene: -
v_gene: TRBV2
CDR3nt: TGTGCCAGCAGGATGGGCTCAGACCGGGCCAACGTCCTGACTTTC
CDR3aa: CASRMGSDRANVLTF

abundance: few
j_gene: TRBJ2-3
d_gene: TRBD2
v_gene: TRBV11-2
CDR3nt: TGTGCCAGCAGCTCCGCAACTAGCGGGAAATTACATACGCAGTATTTT
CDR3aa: CASSSATSGKLHTQYF

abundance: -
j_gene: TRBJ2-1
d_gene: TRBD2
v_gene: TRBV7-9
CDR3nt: TGTGCCAGCAGCCCTTCGGGGCTAGCGGCGAACAATGAGCAGTTCTTC
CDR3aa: CASSPSGLAANNEQFF

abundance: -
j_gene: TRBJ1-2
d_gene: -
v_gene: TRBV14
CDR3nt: TGTGCCAGCAGCCAAGATGGCGGCGCGTATGGCTACACCTTC
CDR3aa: CASSQDGGAYGYTF

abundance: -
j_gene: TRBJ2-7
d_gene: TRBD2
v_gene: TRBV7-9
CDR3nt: TGTGCCAGCAGCTCCGGCCGGGAGGCGGCCTACGAGCAGTACTTC
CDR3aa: CASSSGREAAYEQYF

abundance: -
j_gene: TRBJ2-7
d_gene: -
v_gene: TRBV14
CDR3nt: TGTGCCAGCAGCCAAGGAACTGTTTCGCAGGCCTACGAGCAGTACTTC
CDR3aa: CASSQGTVSQAYEQYF

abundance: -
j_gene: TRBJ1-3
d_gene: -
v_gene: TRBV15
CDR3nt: TGTGCCACCAGCAGAGATCCAGGTTCTGGAAACACCATATATTTT
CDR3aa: CATSRDPGSGNTIYF

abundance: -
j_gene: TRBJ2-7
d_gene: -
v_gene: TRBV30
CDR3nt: TGTGCCTGGAGTGTGTCCAGGGCAGACATCTTCTCCTACGAGCAGTACTTC
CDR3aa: CAWSVSRADIFSYEQYF

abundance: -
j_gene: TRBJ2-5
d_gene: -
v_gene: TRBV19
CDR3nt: TGTGCCAGTAGCTACACGGGGGTTTCAGATGAGACCCAGTACTTC
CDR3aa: CASSYTGVSDETQYF

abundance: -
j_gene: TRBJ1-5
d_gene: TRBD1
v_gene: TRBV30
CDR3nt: TGTGCGCTCCAGGGGGCGGGCAGCAATCAGCCCCAGCATTTT
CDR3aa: CALQGAGSNQPQHF

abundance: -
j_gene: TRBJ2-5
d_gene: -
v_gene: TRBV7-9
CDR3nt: TGTGCCAGCAGCTTAGACGGGAGTAGGGAAGAGACCCAGTACTTC
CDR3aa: CASSLDGSREETQYF

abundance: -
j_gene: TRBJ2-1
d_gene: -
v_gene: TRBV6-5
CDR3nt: TGTGCCAGCCGCGGGGGCCTATACTCCTACAATGAGCAGTTCTTC
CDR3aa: CASRGGLYSYNEQFF

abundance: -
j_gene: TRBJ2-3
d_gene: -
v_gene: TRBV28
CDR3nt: TGTGCCACTTTCGCAGGGGTTGATAGCACAGATACGCAGTATTTT
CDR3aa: CATFAGVDSTDTQYF

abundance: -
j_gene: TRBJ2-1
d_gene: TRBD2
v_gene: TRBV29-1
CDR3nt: TGCAGCGTTGAAGGGGCGACTAGCGGTTCATACAATGAGCAGTTCTTC
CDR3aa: CSVEGATSGSYNEQFF

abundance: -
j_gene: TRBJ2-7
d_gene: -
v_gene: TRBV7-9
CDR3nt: TGTGCCAGCAGCTTAGATTTTGGCCTAGAACACTTC
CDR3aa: CASSLDFGLEHF

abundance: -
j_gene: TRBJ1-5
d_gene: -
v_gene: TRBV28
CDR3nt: TGTGCCAGTATAAGCGGGGTTGGCAATCAGCCCCAGCATTTT
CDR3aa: CASISGVGNQPQHF

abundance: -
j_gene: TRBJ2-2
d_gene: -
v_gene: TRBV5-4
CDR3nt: TGTGCCAGCAGCGAGGACTCCAGCTTCGGGGAGCTGTTTTTT
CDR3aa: CASSEDSSFGELFF

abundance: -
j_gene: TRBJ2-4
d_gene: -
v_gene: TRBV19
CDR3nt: TGTGCCAGTAGTATAGTAGGAGCAAAGGAAGCCAAAAACATTCAGTACTTC
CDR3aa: CASSIVGAKEAKNIQYF

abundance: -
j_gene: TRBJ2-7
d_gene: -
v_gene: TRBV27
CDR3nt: TGTGCCAGCAGTACTCGACAGAGCTCCTACGAGCAGTACTTC
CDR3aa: CASSTRQSSYEQYF

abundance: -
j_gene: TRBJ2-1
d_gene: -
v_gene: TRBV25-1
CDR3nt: TGTGCCAGCAGCAGGCCGGGACTCGCGCTCAATGAGCAGTTCTTC
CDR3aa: CASSRPGLALNEQFF

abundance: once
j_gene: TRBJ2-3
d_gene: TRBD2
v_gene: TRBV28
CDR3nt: TGTGCCAGCACTCGGACTAGCGGGAGATCCACAGATACGCAGTATTTT
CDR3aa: CASTRTSGRSTDTQYF

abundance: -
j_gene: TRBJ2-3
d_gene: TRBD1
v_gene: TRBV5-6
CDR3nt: TGTGCCAGCAGCTTGGCAGGGGGCCGGGGTACAGATACGCAGTATTTT
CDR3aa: CASSLAGGRGTDTQYF

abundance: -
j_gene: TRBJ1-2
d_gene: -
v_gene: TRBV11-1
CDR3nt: TGTGCCAGCAGCCCTGCCCAGGGGTATGGCTACACCTTC
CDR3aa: CASSPAQGYGYTF

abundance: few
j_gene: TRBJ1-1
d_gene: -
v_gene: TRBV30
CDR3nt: TGTGCCTGGAAGCAGGGTACTGAAGCTTTCTTT
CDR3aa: CAWKQGTEAFF

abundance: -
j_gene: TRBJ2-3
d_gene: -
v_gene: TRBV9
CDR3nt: TGTGCCAGCAGCGTAGAGGGGGCGGGGGATACGCAGTATTTT
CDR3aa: CASSVEGAGDTQYF

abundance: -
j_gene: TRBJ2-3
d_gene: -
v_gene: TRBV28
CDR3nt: TGTGCCAGCAGTCCACCCGGGACTAGCACAGATACGCAGTATTTT
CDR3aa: CASSPPGTSTDTQYF

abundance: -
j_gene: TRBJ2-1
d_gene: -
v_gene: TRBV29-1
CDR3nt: TGCAGCGTTGAAGGGGAGTCAGGGAGGTACAATGAGCAGTTCTTC
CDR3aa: CSVEGESGRYNEQFF

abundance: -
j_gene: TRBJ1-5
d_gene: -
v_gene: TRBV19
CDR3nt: TGTGCCAGTAGGCGGGACTTGAGCAATCAGCCCCAGCATTTT
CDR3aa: CASRRDLSNQPQHF

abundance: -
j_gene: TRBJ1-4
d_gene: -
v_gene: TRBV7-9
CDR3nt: TGTGCCAGCAGCTTATTACGGGGAGAAAAACTGTTTTTT
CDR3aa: CASSLLRGEKLFF

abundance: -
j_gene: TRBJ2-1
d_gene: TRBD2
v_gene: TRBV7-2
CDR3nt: TGTGCCAGCAGCTTAACTAGCGGGACCCACAATGAGCAGTTCTTC
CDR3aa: CASSLTSGTHNEQFF

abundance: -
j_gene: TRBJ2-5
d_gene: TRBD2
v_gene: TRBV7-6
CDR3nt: TGTGCCAGCAGCTTACGACTAGCGGGAGGACAACAAGAGACCCAGTACTTC
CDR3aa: CASSLRLAGGQQETQYF

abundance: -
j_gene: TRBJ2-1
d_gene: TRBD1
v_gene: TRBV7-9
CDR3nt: TGTGCCAGCAGCTTAGAAGGACAGGGCAGGGGCAATGAGCAGTTCTTC
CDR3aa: CASSLEGQGRGNEQFF